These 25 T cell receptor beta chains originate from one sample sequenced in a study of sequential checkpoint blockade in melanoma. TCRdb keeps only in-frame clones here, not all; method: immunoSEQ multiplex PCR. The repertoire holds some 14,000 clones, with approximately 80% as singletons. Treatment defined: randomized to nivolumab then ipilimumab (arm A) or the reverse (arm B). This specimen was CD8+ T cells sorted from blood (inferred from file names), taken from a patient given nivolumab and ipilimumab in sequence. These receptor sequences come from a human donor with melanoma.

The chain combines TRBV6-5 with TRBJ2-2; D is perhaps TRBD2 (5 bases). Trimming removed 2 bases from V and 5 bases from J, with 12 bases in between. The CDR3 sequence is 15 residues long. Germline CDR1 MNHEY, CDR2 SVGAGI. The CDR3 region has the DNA TGTGCCAGCAGTTACGAGGGTCTCGGAACCGGGGAGCTGTTTTTT. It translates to CASSYEGLGTGELFF.

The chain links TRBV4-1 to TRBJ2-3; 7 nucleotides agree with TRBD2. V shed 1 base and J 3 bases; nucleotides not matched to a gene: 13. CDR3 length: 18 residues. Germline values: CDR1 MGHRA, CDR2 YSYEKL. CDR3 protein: CASSQVRYPSGGTDTQYF. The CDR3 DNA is TGCGCCAGCAGCCAAGTAAGGTACCCCTCCGGGGGGACAGATACGCAGTATTTT.

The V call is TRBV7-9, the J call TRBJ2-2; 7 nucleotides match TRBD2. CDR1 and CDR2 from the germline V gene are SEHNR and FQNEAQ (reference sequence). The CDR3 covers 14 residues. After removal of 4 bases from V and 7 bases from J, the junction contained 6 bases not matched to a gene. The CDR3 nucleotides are TGTGCCAGCAGCTCCTTGGGGGGGTTCGGGGAGCTGTTTTTT. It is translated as CASSSLGGFGELFF.

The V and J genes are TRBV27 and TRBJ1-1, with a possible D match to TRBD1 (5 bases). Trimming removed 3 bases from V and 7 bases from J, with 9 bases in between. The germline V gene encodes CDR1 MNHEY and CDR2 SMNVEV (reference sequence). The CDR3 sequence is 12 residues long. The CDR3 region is CASSFRGGEAFF. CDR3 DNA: TGTGCCAGCAGTTTTAGGGGAGGTGAAGCTTTCTTT.

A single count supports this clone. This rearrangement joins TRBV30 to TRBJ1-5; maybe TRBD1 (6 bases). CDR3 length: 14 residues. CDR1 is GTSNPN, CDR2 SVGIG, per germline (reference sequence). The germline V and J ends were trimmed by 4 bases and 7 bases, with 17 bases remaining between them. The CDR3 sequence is CAWTELQGGQPQHF. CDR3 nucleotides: TGTGCCTGGACCGAATTACAGGGAGGGCAGCCCCAGCATTTT.

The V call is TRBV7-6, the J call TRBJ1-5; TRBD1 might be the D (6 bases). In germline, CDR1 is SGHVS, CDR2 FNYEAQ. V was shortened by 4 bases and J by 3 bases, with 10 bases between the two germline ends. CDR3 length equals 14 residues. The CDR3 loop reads CASSSDSFNQPQHF. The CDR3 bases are TGTGCCAGCAGCTCGGACAGTTTCAATCAGCCCCAGCATTTT.

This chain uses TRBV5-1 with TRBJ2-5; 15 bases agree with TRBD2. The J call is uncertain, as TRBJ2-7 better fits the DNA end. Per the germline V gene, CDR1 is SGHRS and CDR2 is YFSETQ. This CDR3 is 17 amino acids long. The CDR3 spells CASRWTSGRAYTYEQYF. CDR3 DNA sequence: TGCGCCAGCAGATGGACTAGCGGGAGGGCCTACACCTACGAGCAGTACTTC.

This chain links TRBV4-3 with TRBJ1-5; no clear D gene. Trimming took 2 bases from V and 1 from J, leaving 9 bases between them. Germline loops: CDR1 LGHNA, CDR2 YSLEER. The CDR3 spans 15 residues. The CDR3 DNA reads TGCGCCAGCAGCCAATATAAACAGAGCAATCAGCCCCAGCATTTT. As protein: CASSQYKQSNQPQHF.

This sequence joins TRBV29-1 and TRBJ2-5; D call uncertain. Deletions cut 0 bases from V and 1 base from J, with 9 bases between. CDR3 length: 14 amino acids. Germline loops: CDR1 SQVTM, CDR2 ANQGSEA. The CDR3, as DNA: TGCAGCGTTGAAGATTTAGCTAGCCAAGAGACCCAGTACTTC. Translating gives CSVEDLASQETQYF. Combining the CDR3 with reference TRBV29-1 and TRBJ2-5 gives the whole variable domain SAVISQKPSRDICQRGTSLTIQCQVDSQVTMMFWYRQQPGQSLTLIATANQGSEATYESGFVIDKFPISRPNLTFSTLTVSNMSPEDSSIYLCSVEDLASQETQYFGPGTRLLVL.

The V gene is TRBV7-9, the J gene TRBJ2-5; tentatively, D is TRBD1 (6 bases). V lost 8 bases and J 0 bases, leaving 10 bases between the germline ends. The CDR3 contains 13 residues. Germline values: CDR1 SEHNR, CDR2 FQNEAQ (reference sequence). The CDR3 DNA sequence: TGTGCCAGCCGCCGGGACAACCAAGAGACCCAGTACTTC. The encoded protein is CASRRDNQETQYF.

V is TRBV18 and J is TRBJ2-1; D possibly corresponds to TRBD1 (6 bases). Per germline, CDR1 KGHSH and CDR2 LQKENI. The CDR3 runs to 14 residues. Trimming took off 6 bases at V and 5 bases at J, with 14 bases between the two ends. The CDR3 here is CASSPVWTDNEQFF. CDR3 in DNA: TGTGCCAGCTCCCCCGTTTGGACAGACAATGAGCAGTTCTTC.

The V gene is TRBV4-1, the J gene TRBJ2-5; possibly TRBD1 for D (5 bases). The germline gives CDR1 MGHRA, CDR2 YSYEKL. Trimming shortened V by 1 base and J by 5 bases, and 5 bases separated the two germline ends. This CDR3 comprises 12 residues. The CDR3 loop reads CASSQAGETQYF. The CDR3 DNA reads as TGCGCCAGCAGCCAAGCAGGGGAGACCCAGTACTTC.

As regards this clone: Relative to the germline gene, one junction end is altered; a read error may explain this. In DNA form, the CDR3 reads TGTGCCAGCAGCGAAGGGCAGGGGTCGGGCAATGAGCAGTTCTTC. Translation: CASSEGQGSGNEQFF. The chain joins TRBV2 to TRBJ2-1; D perhaps matches TRBD1 (6 bases). CDR3 length: 15 amino acids. Germline V CDR1 and CDR2: SNHLY, FYNNEI.

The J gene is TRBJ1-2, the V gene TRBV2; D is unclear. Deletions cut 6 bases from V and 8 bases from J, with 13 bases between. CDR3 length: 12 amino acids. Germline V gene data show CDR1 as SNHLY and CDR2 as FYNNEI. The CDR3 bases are TGTGCCAGCAGGAAAGCGGAGGGCGGCTACACCTTC. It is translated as CASRKAEGGYTF.

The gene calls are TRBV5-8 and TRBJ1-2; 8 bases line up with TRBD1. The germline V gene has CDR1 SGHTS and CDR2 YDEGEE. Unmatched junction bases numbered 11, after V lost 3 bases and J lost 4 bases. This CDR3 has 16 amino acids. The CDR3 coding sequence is TGTGCCAGCAGCTCCATACCGGACAGGGTGACCTATGGCTACACCTTC. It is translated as CASSSIPDRVTYGYTF.

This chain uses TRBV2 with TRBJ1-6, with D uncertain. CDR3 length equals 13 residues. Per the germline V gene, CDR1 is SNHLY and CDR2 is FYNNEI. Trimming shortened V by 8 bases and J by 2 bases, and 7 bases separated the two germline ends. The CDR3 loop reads CASFVTYNSPLHF. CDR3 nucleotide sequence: TGTGCCAGCTTCGTTACCTATAATTCACCCCTCCACTTT.

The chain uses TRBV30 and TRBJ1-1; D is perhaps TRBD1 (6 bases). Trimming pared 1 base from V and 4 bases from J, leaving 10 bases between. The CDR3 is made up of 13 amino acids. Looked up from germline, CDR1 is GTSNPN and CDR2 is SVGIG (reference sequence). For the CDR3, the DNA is TGTGCCTGGAGTGAGACAGGATCCACTGAAGCTTTCTTT. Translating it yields CAWSETGSTEAFF.

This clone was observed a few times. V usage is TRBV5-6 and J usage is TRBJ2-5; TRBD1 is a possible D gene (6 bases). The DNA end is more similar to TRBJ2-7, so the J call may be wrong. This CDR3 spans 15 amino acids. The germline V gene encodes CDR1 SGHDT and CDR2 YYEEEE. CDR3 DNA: TGTGCCAGCAGCTTGGGACCAGGGGCAGGCTACGAGCAGTACTTC. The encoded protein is CASSLGPGAGYEQYF.

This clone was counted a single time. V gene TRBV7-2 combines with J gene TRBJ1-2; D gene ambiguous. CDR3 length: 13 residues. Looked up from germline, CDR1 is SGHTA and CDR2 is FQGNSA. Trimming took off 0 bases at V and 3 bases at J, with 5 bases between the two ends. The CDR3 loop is CASSLASDYGYTF. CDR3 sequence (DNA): TGTGCCAGCAGCTTAGCGTCTGACTATGGCTACACCTTC.

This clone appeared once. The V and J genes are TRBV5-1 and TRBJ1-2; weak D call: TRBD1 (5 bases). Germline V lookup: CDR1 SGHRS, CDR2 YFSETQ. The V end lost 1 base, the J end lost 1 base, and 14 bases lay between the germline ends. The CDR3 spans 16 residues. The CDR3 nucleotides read TGCGCCAGCAGCTTGTGGGTAGGGGATTTTAACTATGGCTACACCTTC. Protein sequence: CASSLWVGDFNYGYTF.

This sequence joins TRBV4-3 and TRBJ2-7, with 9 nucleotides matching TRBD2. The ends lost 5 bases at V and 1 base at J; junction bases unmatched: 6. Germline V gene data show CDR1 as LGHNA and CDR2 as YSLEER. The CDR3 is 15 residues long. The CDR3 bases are TGCGCCAGCAGCGACCAGCGGGAGGCGTCCTACGAGCAGTACTTC. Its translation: CASSDQREASYEQYF.

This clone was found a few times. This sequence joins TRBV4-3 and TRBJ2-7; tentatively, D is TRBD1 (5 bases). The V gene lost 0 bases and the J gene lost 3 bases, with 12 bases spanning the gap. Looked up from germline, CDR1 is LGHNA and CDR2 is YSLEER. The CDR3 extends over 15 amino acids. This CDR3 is CASSQDQSRVYEQYF. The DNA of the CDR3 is TGCGCCAGCAGCCAAGATCAGAGCAGGGTCTACGAGCAGTACTTC.

The CDR3 spells CASSETGVGEKLFF. CDR3 coding DNA: TGTGCCAGCAGCGAGACAGGGGTCGGCGAAAAACTGTTTTTT. The chain carries TRBV7-9 and TRBJ1-4; 8 nucleotides agree with TRBD1. V gave up 5 bases and J gave up 8 bases; unmatched junction bases: 7. The CDR3 loop spans 14 amino acids. Germline assignment: CDR1 SEHNR and CDR2 FQNEAQ (reference sequence).

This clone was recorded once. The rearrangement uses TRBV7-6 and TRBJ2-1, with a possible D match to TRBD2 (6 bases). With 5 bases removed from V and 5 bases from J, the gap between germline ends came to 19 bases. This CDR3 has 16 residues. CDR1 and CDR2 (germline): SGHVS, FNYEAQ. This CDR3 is CASSPEKVGGNNEQFF. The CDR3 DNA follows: TGTGCCAGCAGCCCAGAGAAGGTCGGGGGAAACAATGAGCAGTTCTTC.

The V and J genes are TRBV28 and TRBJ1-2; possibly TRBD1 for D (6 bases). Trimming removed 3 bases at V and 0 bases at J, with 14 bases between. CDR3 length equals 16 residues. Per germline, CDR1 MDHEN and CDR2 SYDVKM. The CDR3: CASSFDRTYSNYGYTF. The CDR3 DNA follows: TGTGCCAGCAGTTTTGACAGGACCTATTCTAACTATGGCTACACCTTC.